This T cell receptor (beta chain) was obtained from a study of blood T cell repertoires in COVID-19. Per germline, CDR1 SGHAT and CDR2 FQNNGV. Trimming left V 1 base short and J 3 bases short, with 7 bases between. This CDR3 spans 14 amino acids. TCRdb's table, derived via immunoSEQ multiplex PCR, lists solely in-frame clones and lacks some. The repertoire has about 140,000 clones, roughly 89% of them found once; the top ten carry about 4.3%. This receptor was obtained from a woman aged 40 to 50 with acute or convalescent COVID-19. The chain carries TRBV11-2 and TRBJ2-1, with a tentative D call TRBD2 (5 bases). Sequencing was done on a sample of peripheral blood. As DNA, the CDR3 is TGTGCCAGCAGCTTAGTCCGGGGCTACAATGAGCAGTTCTTC. Its translation is CASSLVRGYNEQFF.